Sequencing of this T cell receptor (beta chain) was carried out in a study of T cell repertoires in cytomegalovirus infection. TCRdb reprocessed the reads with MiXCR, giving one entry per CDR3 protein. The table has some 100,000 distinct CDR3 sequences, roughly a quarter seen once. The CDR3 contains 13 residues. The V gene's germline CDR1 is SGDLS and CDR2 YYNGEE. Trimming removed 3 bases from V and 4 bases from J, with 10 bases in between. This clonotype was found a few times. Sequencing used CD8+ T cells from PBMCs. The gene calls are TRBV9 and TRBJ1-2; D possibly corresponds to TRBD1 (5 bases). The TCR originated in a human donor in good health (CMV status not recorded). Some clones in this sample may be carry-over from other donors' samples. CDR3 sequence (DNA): TGTGCCAGCAGCGCGGGACGGAGCTATGGCTACACCTTC. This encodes CASSAGRSYGYTF.